Following are 5 T cell receptor beta chains from one sample sequenced in a study of patients and donors after allogeneic stem cell transplantation. One entry per CDR3 protein, called by TCRdb with MiXCR from the RT-PCR reads. The data hold approximately 170,000 distinct CDR3 sequences, with 24% observed a single time. Sequencing used blood, either unsorted or a sorted T cell fraction (not recorded which). The receptors were sampled from a human donor who was either an allogeneic HSCT recipient or a stem cell or donor lymphocyte infusion donor (not recorded which). It is not recorded whose cells these are; they may come from a transplant donor.

This clonotype was detected a few times. J is TRBJ1-2 and V is TRBV11-2; 8 bases fit TRBD1. The V and J ends lost 4 bases and 8 bases, in that order; junction bases with no gene match: 9. Per germline, CDR1 SGHAT and CDR2 FQNNGV. The CDR3 is 14 residues long. The CDR3 loop reads CASSSPDRDGGYTF. In DNA, the CDR3 is TGTGCCAGCAGCTCCCCGGACAGGGACGGGGGCTACACCTTC.

The chain couples TRBV25-1 to TRBJ1-1, with D tentatively TRBD1 (6 bases). This CDR3 is 16 amino acids long. CDR1 and CDR2 from the germline V gene are MGHDK and SYGVNS. V dropped 6 bases and J dropped 0 bases, with 17 bases sitting between them. CDR3 protein: CASSYGRGALNTEAFF. The DNA for the CDR3 is TGTGCCAGCAGCTACGGACGGGGGGCCTTGAACACTGAAGCTTTCTTT. Complete variable domain (other parts from reference TRBV25-1 and TRBJ1-1): EADIYQTPRYLVIGTGKKITLECSQTMGHDKMYWYQQDPGMELHLIHYSYGVNSTEKGDLSSESTVSRIRTEHFPLTLESARPSHTSQYLCASSYGRGALNTEAFFGQGTRLTVV.

The chain recombines TRBV5-6 with TRBJ2-1, with 7 positions matching TRBD2. This CDR3 comprises 16 residues. Per the germline V gene, CDR1 is SGHDT and CDR2 is YYEEEE. V lost 0 bases and J lost 4; bases outside the gene matches: 7. CDR3 DNA: TGTGCCAGCAGCTTGGATTTGCGGGGGACGTACAATGAGCAGTTCTTC. The encoded protein is CASSLDLRGTYNEQFF.

This chain links TRBV7-9 with TRBJ1-1; no reliable D call. Trimming removed 3 bases at V and 0 bases at J, with 14 bases between. Germline CDR1 is SEHNR and CDR2 is FQNEAQ (reference sequence). CDR3 length: 16 residues. CDR3 region: CASSFLTPYMNTEAFF. The CDR3 nucleotides are TGTGCCAGCAGCTTTCTCACACCCTACATGAACACTGAAGCTTTCTTT. Using reference TRBV7-9 and TRBJ1-1 for the parts outside the CDR3, the full variable domain is DTGVSQNPRHKITKRGQNVTFRCDPISEHNRLYWYRQTLGQGPEFLTYFQNEAQLEKSRLLSDRFSAERPKGSFSTLEIQRTEQGDSAMYLCASSFLTPYMNTEAFFGQGTRLTVV.

This chain joins TRBV4-2 and TRBJ1-5; 7 bases are shared with TRBD1. This CDR3 is 16 amino acids long. Germline CDR1 and CDR2: LGHNA and YNFKEQ. V shed 4 bases and J 3 bases; nucleotides not matched to a gene: 9. In DNA form, the CDR3 reads TGTGCCAGCAGCCCAAATCAGGGGGGGGACAATCAGCCCCAGCATTTT. Encoded protein: CASSPNQGGDNQPQHF.